Given below is one T cell receptor beta chain in context. What it recognizes is unknown. This sample was taken from a study of OX40 agonist ivuxolimab in advanced cancers. On the study more broadly: Averaging 60 years in age, with a range of about 23 to 85, the cohort was approximately 87% male. A history of anti-PD-1, anti-PD-L1 or anti-CTLA-4 therapy was acceptable, and over 30% had some.

Sequencing used immunoSEQ multiplex PCR; TCRdb keeps in-frame clones, though not all of them. The table has over 85,000 clones, 86% seen once. Overall study findings and caveats: With doses of 0.1 to 3.0 mg/kg, CD4+ and CD8+ blood T cells had undergone clonal expansion by week 6. Not determined was the antigen specificity of the expanded peripheral T cells.

CDR3 length equals 13 residues. V lost 2 bases and J lost 6, with 7 bases in between. Per the germline V gene, CDR1 is SEHNR and CDR2 is FQNEAQ (reference sequence). The genes are TRBV7-9 and TRBJ2-2; D is ambiguous. Here the sequenced sample was CD4+ or CD8+ T cells sorted from blood, taken in a trial of the OX40 agonist ivuxolimab. The TCR was taken from an adult with an advanced solid tumor such as melanoma, head and neck, liver or kidney cancer. The CDR3 here is CASSLWASGELFF. As DNA, the CDR3 is TGTGCCAGCAGCTTATGGGCCTCCGGGGAGCTGTTTTTT.